This passage covers 29 T cell receptor beta chains from one sample sequenced in a study of radiotherapy plus CTLA-4 blockade in lung cancer. Method: immunoSEQ multiplex PCR; TCRdb's copy keeps in-frame clones and lacks some. The sample holds about 51,000 clones, roughly three quarters seen once. The starting material was peripheral blood, obtained from a patient treated with radiotherapy plus ipilimumab. These receptors were collected from a human donor with non-small cell lung cancer who had a complete response to radiotherapy plus ipilimumab.

The rearrangement joins TRBV15 to TRBJ2-2, with a tentative D call TRBD2 (5 bases). The CDR3 has 14 amino acids. Trimming shortened V by 6 bases and J by 6 bases, and 14 bases separated the two germline ends. The germline gives CDR1 LNHNV, CDR2 YYDKDF (reference sequence). CDR3 loop: CATRPSWGAGELFF. CDR3 bases: TGTGCCACCAGGCCGTCCTGGGGAGCCGGGGAGCTGTTTTTT.

The chain joins TRBV28 to TRBJ1-4, with unresolved D. This CDR3 comprises 11 residues. V lost 7 bases, J lost 7 bases, and 7 bases lay in between. Germline CDR1 MDHEN, CDR2 SYDVKM. The CDR3 coding sequence is TGTGCCAGCACCCGGGGTGAAAAACTGTTTTTT. It is translated as CASTRGEKLFF.

This rearrangement joins TRBV11-2 to TRBJ1-5; D is uncertain. CDR3 length: 16 residues. Germline CDR1 is SGHAT and CDR2 is FQNNGV. The V and J ends lost 1 base and 0 bases respectively, with 10 bases between them. The CDR3 sequence is CASSLGTVYSNQPQHF. CDR3 in DNA: TGTGCCAGCAGCTTAGGAACGGTTTATAGCAATCAGCCCCAGCATTTT.

V is TRBV7-2 and J is TRBJ1-5; a weak D match, TRBD1 (6 bases). V was clipped by 5 bases and J by 7 bases, with 18 bases between them. CDR3 size: 15 residues. Per germline, CDR1 SGHTA and CDR2 FQGNSA. CDR3 residues: CASSQGRAGSQPQHF. The CDR3 bases are TGTGCCAGCAGCCAGGGGAGGGCGGGGAGCCAGCCCCAGCATTTT.

The V call is TRBV10-1, the J call TRBJ1-4; D unresolved. V dropped 0 bases and J dropped 14 bases, with 16 bases sitting between them. The length of the CDR3 is 14 residues. Germline V CDR1 and CDR2: WNHNN, SYGVQD (reference sequence). The CDR3: CASSESEEGRRLFF. The CDR3 DNA is TGCGCCAGCAGTGAGTCGGAGGAAGGCCGCAGGCTGTTTTTT.

The DNA of the CDR3 is TGTGCCAGCAGCTTGGGGCTTAGCGGGAGGGCCGGGATCGGGGAGCTGTTTTTT. It specifies CASSLGLSGRAGIGELFF. The chain recombines TRBV5-4 with TRBJ2-2; 11 bases are shared with TRBD2. CDR1 SGHNT and CDR2 YYREEE come from the germline V gene (reference sequence). The CDR3 totals 18 residues. With 0 bases clipped from V and 7 bases from J, the junction kept 11 bases outside the gene matches. Full variable domain (missing parts from reference TRBV5-4 and TRBJ2-2): ETGVTQSPTHLIKTRGQQVTLRCSSQSGHNTVSWYQQALGQGPQFIFQYYREEENGRGNFPPRFSGLQFPNYSSELNVNALELDDSALYLCASSLGLSGRAGIGELFFGEGSRLTVL.

The chain links TRBV7-9 to TRBJ2-6, with D hard to call. With 1 base removed from V and 0 bases from J, the gap between germline ends came to 4 bases. Germline-derived CDR1 and CDR2 are SEHNR and FQNEAQ (reference sequence). The CDR3 consists of 15 residues. CDR3 in DNA: TGTGCCAGCAGCTTAGGACACTCTGGGGCCAACGTCCTGACTTTC. Translated: CASSLGHSGANVLTF.

The rearrangement uses TRBV5-4 and TRBJ2-1; 7 bases align to TRBD1. Germline V gene lookup returns CDR1 SGHNT and CDR2 YYREEE (reference sequence). The V gene end was trimmed by 2 bases and the J gene end by 5 bases; junction bases not matched to a gene: 7. The CDR3 is 15 residues long. CDR3 in amino acids: CASSLPGTADNEQFF. CDR3 sequence (DNA): TGTGCCAGCAGCTTACCCGGGACAGCAGACAATGAGCAGTTCTTC.

The chain combines TRBV7-2 with TRBJ1-5; 9 bases map to TRBD1. The V gene's germline CDR1 is SGHTA and CDR2 FQGNSA. The J segment lost 3 bases and the V segment lost 3 bases, leaving 3 bases of the junction unmatched. The CDR3 has 15 amino acids. Here the CDR3 reads CASSFGTGINQPQHF. The CDR3 bases are TGTGCCAGCAGCTTCGGGACAGGGATCAATCAGCCCCAGCATTTT.

The chain links TRBV19 to TRBJ1-2; possibly TRBD1 for D (6 bases). The CDR3 consists of 13 residues. Per germline, CDR1 LNHDA and CDR2 SQIVND (reference sequence). V lost 3 bases, J lost 3 bases, and 8 bases lay in between. The CDR3 DNA is TGTGCCAGTAGTATTAAGGGGGACTATGGCTACACCTTC. Amino acids: CASSIKGDYGYTF.

The chain recombines TRBV2 with TRBJ1-1; 7 bases align to TRBD1. The trim removed 9 bases at V and 2 bases at J, leaving 6 bases unmatched. Germline CDR1 is SNHLY and CDR2 is FYNNEI. The CDR3 has 13 residues. As DNA, the CDR3 is TGTGCCAGTAAGACAGGGCGAAACACTGAAGCTTTCTTT. It codes for CASKTGRNTEAFF.

This clone was detected only once. The junction differs from germline at one of its ends, possibly a read error. The rearrangement links TRBV6-6 to TRBJ1-3, with 7 positions matching TRBD1. The CDR3 spans 13 residues. Germline assignment: CDR1 MNHNY and CDR2 SVGAGI (reference sequence). This CDR3 reads CASSRQGQNAIYF. For the CDR3, the DNA is TGTGCCAGCAGTCGACAGGGTCAAAACGCCATATATTTT.

This clone was seen once. This chain connects TRBV7-8 to TRBJ2-7; tentative D call: TRBD1 (7 bases). Germline V gene sequence: CDR1 SGHVS, CDR2 FQNEAQ. Trimming pared 5 bases from V and 2 bases from J, leaving 16 bases between. There are 15 residues in the CDR3. CDR3 in DNA: TGTGCCAGCAGCCTAGTCCAGGGGGGAACCTACGAGCAGTACTTC. Protein: CASSLVQGGTYEQYF.

The rearrangement uses TRBV6-1 and TRBJ2-1, with D tentatively TRBD2 (6 bases). This CDR3 has 17 residues. The V end was cut by 4 bases, the J end by 7 bases, with 23 bases between. The germline gives CDR1 MNHNS, CDR2 SASEGT. This CDR3 is CASSVHPTFSGRNEQFF. The CDR3 region has the DNA TGTGCCAGCAGTGTCCACCCGACCTTTTCAGGGAGGAATGAGCAGTTCTTC.

V gene TRBV9 combines with J gene TRBJ2-1; the match to TRBD2 covers 8 bases. Germline assignment: CDR1 SGDLS and CDR2 YYNGEE. The CDR3 extends over 16 amino acids. Trimming removed 4 bases from V and 5 bases from J; junction bases left unmatched: 11. The CDR3 DNA follows: TGTGCCAGCAGCTCAATCCGGGGGGGGAAACACAATGAGCAGTTCTTC. This translates into CASSSIRGGKHNEQFF.

In its sample, this clone is medium-sized. The chain carries TRBV16 and TRBJ1-3; D is ambiguous. Germline values: CDR1 KGHSY, CDR2 FQNENV. Trimming left V 2 bases short and J 1 base short, with 9 bases between. This CDR3 is 15 amino acids long. CDR3 bases: TGTGCCAGCAGCCAAGATGAGGGTTCTGGAAACACCATATATTTT. This codes for CASSQDEGSGNTIYF.

The chain employs TRBV18 and TRBJ2-6; TRBD2 matches at 7 bases. The CDR3 has 19 residues. Unmatched junction bases numbered 11, after V lost 3 bases and J lost 0 bases. The germline V gene has CDR1 KGHSH and CDR2 LQKENI. The DNA for the CDR3 is TGTGCCAGCTCACCCCTGGGACGGGGGGACCACTCTGGGGCCAACGTCCTGACTTTC. Amino acids: CASSPLGRGDHSGANVLTF. Together with reference TRBV18 and TRBJ2-6, the CDR3 gives the full variable domain: NAGVMQNPRHLVRRRGQEARLRCSPMKGHSHVYWYRQLPEEGLKFMVYLQKENIIDESGMPKERFSAEFPKEGPSILRIQQVVRGDSAAYFCASSPLGRGDHSGANVLTFGAGSRLTVL.

This clone has more than one count but fewer than ten. This chain connects TRBV30 to TRBJ2-4; D unclear. Trimming took off 5 bases at V and 6 bases at J, with 11 bases between the two ends. CDR1 is GTSNPN and CDR2 is SVGIG in the germline V gene (reference sequence). This CDR3 contains 12 residues. CDR3 coding DNA: TGTGCCTGGGCCGTCTCGGGAAACATTCAGTACTTC. This gives the protein CAWAVSGNIQYF.

This clone has only one observation. The chain joins TRBV19 to TRBJ2-3; D unclear. V gave up 4 bases and J gave up 2 bases, with 19 bases separating them. CDR3 size: 17 residues. Germline assignment: CDR1 LNHDA and CDR2 SQIVND (reference sequence). CDR3 sequence: CASSKQYRPQNTDTQYF. The CDR3 nucleotides read TGTGCCAGTAGTAAGCAATACAGACCACAGAACACAGATACGCAGTATTTT.

J is TRBJ1-2 and V is TRBV29-1; no reliable D call. The V gene lost 4 bases and the J gene lost 4 bases, with 10 bases spanning the gap. This CDR3 contains 12 residues. The germline V gene encodes CDR1 SQVTM and CDR2 ANQGSEA. DNA for the CDR3: TGCAGCGTTGCGGACTCATCCTATGGCTACACCTTC. Protein product: CSVADSSYGYTF.

The chain has TRBV4-3 and TRBJ2-3; 12 positions agree with TRBD1. This CDR3 spans 16 amino acids. J gave up 7 bases and V 0 bases, and 5 bases lay outside the gene matches. Germline CDR1 LGHNA, CDR2 YSLEER. The CDR3 protein is CASSQEWGQGAYTQYF. The CDR3 nucleotides are TGCGCCAGCAGCCAAGAGTGGGGACAGGGGGCTTATACGCAGTATTTT.

This chain uses TRBV30 with TRBJ1-5, with unresolved D. This CDR3 is built from 15 residues. V lost 0 bases to trimming and J lost 4 bases, with 13 bases between them. Germline assignment: CDR1 GTSNPN and CDR2 SVGIG (reference sequence). CDR3 bases: TGTGCCTGGAGTGTATCAGCAGGAAGAAATCAGCCCCAGCATTTT. Its translation: CAWSVSAGRNQPQHF. The variable domain in full, with the rest retrieved from reference TRBV30 and TRBJ1-5, is SQTIHQWPATLVQPVGSPLSLECTVEGTSNPNLYWYRQAAGRGLQLLFYSVGIGQISSEVPQNLSASRPQDRQFILSSKKLLLSDSGFYLCAWSVSAGRNQPQHFGDGTRLSIL.

The gene calls are TRBV30 and TRBJ2-5; 14 bases line up with TRBD2. Germline CDR1 reads GTSNPN; CDR2 reads SVGIG (reference sequence). This CDR3 contains 18 residues. J lost 5 bases, V lost 4 bases, and 15 bases had no gene match. CDR3 in amino acids: CAWTPKVTSGRARETQYF. CDR3 in DNA: TGTGCCTGGACCCCAAAGGTGACTAGCGGGAGGGCCCGTGAGACCCAGTACTTC. The whole variable domain, remainder taken from reference TRBV30 and TRBJ2-5, is SQTIHQWPATLVQPVGSPLSLECTVEGTSNPNLYWYRQAAGRGLQLLFYSVGIGQISSEVPQNLSASRPQDRQFILSSKKLLLSDSGFYLCAWTPKVTSGRARETQYFGPGTRLLVL.

The CDR3, as DNA: TGTGCCAGCAGCGCGGGGACGATGGGGTACGAGCAGTACTTC. Translating it yields CASSAGTMGYEQYF. The V gene is TRBV5-6, the J gene TRBJ2-7, with D possibly TRBD2 on 6 matching bases. The germline V and J ends were trimmed by 4 bases and 4 bases, with 15 bases remaining between them. CDR3 length equals 14 residues. The V gene's germline CDR1 is SGHDT and CDR2 YYEEEE.

The CDR3 region has the DNA TGTGCCAGCAGTGAGGAAGGAGGCCCCCATAGCGAGCAGTACGTC. Its protein product is CASSEEGGPHSEQYV. The chain couples TRBV2 to TRBJ2-7, with D maybe TRBD2 (5 bases). The V gene's germline CDR1 is SNHLY and CDR2 FYNNEI. Trimming shortened V by 3 bases and J by 6 bases, and 18 bases separated the two germline ends. The CDR3 contains 15 residues.

CDR3 protein: CTSAPGMNQPQHF. For the CDR3, the DNA is TGTACCAGCGCCCCAGGGATGAATCAGCCCCAGCATTTT. The V gene is TRBV7-2, the J gene TRBJ1-5; weak D call: TRBD1 (5 bases). This CDR3 has 13 residues. The germline V and J ends were trimmed by 8 bases and 4 bases, with 12 bases remaining between them. Germline V gene sequence: CDR1 SGHTA, CDR2 FQGNSA.

The gene calls are TRBV30 and TRBJ1-4; D possibly corresponds to TRBD1 (5 bases). The V gene lost 2 bases and the J gene lost 7 bases, with 26 bases spanning the gap. This CDR3 spans 18 amino acids. CDR1 is GTSNPN and CDR2 is SVGIG in the germline V gene (reference sequence). The CDR3 nucleotides are TGTGCCTGGAGTTCCTTGGGGGGACCCTCCCTGACGGGTGAAAAACTGTTTTTT. Translating it yields CAWSSLGGPSLTGEKLFF. The complete variable domain, with remaining parts taken from reference TRBV30 and TRBJ1-4, reads SQTIHQWPATLVQPVGSPLSLECTVEGTSNPNLYWYRQAAGRGLQLLFYSVGIGQISSEVPQNLSASRPQDRQFILSSKKLLLSDSGFYLCAWSSLGGPSLTGEKLFFGSGTQLSVL.

This chain uses TRBV5-1 with TRBJ1-2, with D maybe TRBD1 (5 bases). Germline loops: CDR1 SGHRS, CDR2 YFSETQ. Trimming cost V 0 bases and J 7 bases, with 13 bases left between them. The CDR3 spans 14 residues. The CDR3 DNA sequence: TGCGCCAGCAGCTTGGAGGGCAGGGCGGCTGGCTACACCTTC. Translated: CASSLEGRAAGYTF.

The chain links TRBV18 to TRBJ1-6; D gene ambiguous. The CDR3 has 14 residues. In germline, CDR1 is KGHSH, CDR2 LQKENI. V shed 8 bases and J shed 7 bases, with 15 bases lying between them. In DNA form, the CDR3 reads TGTGCCAGCGCTGAGAGAGTTGCCAATTCACCCCTCCACTTT. Protein sequence: CASAERVANSPLHF.